The clone carrying this T cell receptor (beta chain) was seen a few times. The antigen is not known. 60 Vbeta and 13 Jbeta primers were used in PCR. The protocol was immunoSEQ multiplex PCR, while the TCRdb copy is restricted to in-frame clones and leaves out a portion. The data contain roughly 100,000 clones, roughly 13% of them singletons. V lost 5 bases, J lost 7 bases, and 7 bases stayed unmatched. This CDR3 is built from 15 residues. Germline V lookup: CDR1 SGHTA, CDR2 FQGNSA. This entry belongs to a study of cytomegalovirus exposure and HLA in healthy donors. As for the study in general: Out of roughly 170 million T cells, an earlier analysis found about 120 million unique TCR beta sequences in total.

Notes on the study in general: In a later analysis, compared with equally common non-associated chains, HLA-associated beta chains were more expanded.

The V and J genes are TRBV7-2 and TRBJ2-4, with 11 bases aligning to TRBD2. Sequenced sample: PBMCs. The clonotype comes from a middle-aged man in good health and CMV-seropositive. CDR3 bases: TGTGCCAGCAGCCCCAAACTAGCGGGGGTTAACATTCAGTACTTC. Protein sequence: CASSPKLAGVNIQYF.